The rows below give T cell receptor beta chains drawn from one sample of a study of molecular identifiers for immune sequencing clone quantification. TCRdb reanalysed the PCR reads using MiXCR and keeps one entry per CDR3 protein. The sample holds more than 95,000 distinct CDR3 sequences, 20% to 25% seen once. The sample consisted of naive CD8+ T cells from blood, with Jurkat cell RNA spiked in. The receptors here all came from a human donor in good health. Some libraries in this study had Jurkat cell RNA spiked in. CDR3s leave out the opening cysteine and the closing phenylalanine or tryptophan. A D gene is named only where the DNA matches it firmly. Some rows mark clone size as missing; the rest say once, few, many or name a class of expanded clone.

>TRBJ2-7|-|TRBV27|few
ASSLSPNRDTTYEQY
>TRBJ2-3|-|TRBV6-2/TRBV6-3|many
ASSFWGKDTQY
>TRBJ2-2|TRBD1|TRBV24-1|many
ATRQGAAGELF
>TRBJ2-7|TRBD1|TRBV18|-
ASSPRDSVSYEQY
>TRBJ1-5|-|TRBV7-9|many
ASSLGGMGSNQPQH
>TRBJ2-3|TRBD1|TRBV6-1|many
ASSEDRPSTDTQY
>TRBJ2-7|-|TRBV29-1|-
SGWTESYEQY
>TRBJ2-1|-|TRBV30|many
AWNPGVGHEQF
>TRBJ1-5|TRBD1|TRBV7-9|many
ASSYDREGWQPQH
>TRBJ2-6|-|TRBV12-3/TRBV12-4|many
ASSYTANVLT
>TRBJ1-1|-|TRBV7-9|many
ASSSRLTENTEAF
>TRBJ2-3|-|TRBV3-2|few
ASSQEGKGGLAGSTDTQY
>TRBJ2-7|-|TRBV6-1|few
ASSGFRGAAYEQY
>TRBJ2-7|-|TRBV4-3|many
ASSQVLVGIYEQY
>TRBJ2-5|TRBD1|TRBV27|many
ASSWGTGGRETQY
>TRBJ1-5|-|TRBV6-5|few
ASRPGRGTYNQPQH
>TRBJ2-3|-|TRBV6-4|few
ASSDATGTSTDTQY
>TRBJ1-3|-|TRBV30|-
AWSEEGGTGNTIY
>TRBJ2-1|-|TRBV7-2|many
ASSVLWGASYNEQF
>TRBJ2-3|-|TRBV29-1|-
SVPQPEKKTDTQY
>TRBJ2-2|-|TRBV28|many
ASSSAELNTGELF
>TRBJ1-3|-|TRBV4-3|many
ASSQDLAGVNTIY
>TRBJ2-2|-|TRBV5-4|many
ASSLGSLISQPGELF
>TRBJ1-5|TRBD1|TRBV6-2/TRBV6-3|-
ASTETGTGFQPQH
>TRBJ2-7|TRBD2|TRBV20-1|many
SARRLAGGRGYEQY
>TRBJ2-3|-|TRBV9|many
ASSEGGSTDTQY
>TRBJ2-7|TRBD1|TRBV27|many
ASSWGTGSYEQY
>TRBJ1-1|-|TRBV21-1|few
ASSPSGTGDTEAF
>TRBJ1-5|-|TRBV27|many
ASGLKGPINQPQH
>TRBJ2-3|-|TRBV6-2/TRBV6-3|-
ARGGVGRDTQY
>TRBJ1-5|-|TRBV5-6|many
ASSSTGALVSYSNQPQH
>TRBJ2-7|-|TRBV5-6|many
ASSGQWPYEQY
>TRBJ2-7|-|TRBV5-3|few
AVRIWGSYEQY
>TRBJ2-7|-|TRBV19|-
ASSTIRDGGDEQY
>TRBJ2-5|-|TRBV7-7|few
ASSLGGVQLPKETQY
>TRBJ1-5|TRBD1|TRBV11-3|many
ASSTRGTSNQPQH
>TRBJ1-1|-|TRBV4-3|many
ASSQGMRRGYDEAF
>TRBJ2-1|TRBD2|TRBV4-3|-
ASSQDAGRAGNEQF
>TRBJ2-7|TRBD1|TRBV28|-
ASSLTDRGSEQY
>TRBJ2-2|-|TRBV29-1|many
SAPGLGGELF
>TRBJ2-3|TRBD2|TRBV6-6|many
ASSDMTSGVADTQY
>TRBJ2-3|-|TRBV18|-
ASHDRASSTDTQC
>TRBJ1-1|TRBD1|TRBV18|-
ASSPPSGGGSPEAF
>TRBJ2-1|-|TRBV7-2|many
ASSLQSYNEQF
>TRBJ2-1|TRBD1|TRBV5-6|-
ASSFIGGTPYNEQF
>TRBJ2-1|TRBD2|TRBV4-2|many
ASSQEGQRGGDEQF
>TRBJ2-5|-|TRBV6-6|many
ASSQSGREAETQY
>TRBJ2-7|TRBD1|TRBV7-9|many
ASSIGTGTYEQY